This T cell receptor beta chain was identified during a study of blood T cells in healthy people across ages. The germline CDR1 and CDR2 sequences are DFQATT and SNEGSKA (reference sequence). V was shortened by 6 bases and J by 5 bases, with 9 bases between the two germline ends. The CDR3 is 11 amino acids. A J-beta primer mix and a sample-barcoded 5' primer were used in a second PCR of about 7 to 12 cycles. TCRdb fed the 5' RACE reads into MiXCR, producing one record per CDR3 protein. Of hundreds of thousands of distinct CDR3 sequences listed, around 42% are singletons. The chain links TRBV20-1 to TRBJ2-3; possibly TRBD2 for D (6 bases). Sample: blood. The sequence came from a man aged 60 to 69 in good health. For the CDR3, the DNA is TGCAGTGCCGAAGCGGGAGATACGCAGTATTTT. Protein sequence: CSAEAGDTQYF.